This T cell receptor (beta chain) was obtained from a study of blood T cell repertoires in COVID-19 (dated by TCRdb to 2019 to 2021). Describing the broader study: Samples covering the acute and convalescent phases of COVID-19 were provided by collaborators in the United States, Italy and Spain. The material from the prospective study consisted of cDNA or gDNA derived from T cells, B-cell-depleted T cells, or PBMCs. Subjects who had been exposed to COVID-19, were actively infected with it, or had recovered from it provided the deeply sampled blood TCRbeta repertoires that made up the dataset. The repertoires were released in a freely available public database meant as a resource for research on the immune response to SARS-CoV-2. The samples were drawn from the first 160 participants of the ongoing ImmuneRACE study and from more than 1,000 subjects provided by 6 global collaborators. A de-identified subject ID, COVID-19 status, age in years and sex were almost always included in the sample metadata. Where available, HLA class I and class II types were obtained from metadata supplied by the sample provider rather than from assay-based typing. The full study reports these points: Clinical and demographic metadata were provided uncurated, with the amount varying by source and participant.

TCRbeta CDR3 regions were amplified from genomic DNA by means of the immunoSEQ Assay, a bias-controlled multiplex PCR. In the source study's methods: Within the assay, amplification of reference gene primers was used to estimate how many nucleated cells each sample contained. To quantify the absolute abundance of each unique TCRbeta CDR3 rearrangement, sequence reads were collapsed and filtered. For each sample, productive Simpson clonality was calculated by taking the square root of Simpson's diversity index across productive rearrangements. As stored in TCRdb, this immuneACCESS dataset retains in-frame rearrangements with V and J assigned. A fraction of the clones does not appear; measured against another copy, unresolved V genes explain less than half of the discrepancy, and the remainder lacks a known reason. V, J and clone size reflect that table, while D and trimming were determined from the DNA. Counted in this sample were a few hundred thousand clones; roughly 87% of them appeared once. Clones ranked in the top ten supply 3% of the sample.

Turning to this clone: The specificity of this receptor is unknown. Per-nucleotide qualities are absent, and no much larger clonotype sits a single base away.

V was cut back by 6 bases and J by 7 bases, leaving a gap of 22 bases between them. From cysteine to phenylalanine, the CDR3 is 16 amino acids long. Only CDR3 DNA is held: 48 bases, read in frame from base 1. Based on the germline V gene, the CDR1 and CDR2 sequences are ENHRY and SYGVKD. Collaborating institutions collected whole blood in K2EDTA tubes following their own protocols. Collaborator samples were shipped for TCRbeta analysis as frozen whole blood, isolated PBMCs, or DNA extracted from either sample type. The sequenced sample was peripheral blood. This TCR was sampled from a man aged 18 to 29 with active or convalescent COVID-19. The chain links TRBV10-3 with TRBJ1-3, with an unclear D gene assignment. CDR3 sequence: CAISPLWQSGINTIYF. The DNA is as follows: TGTGCCATCAGCCCCCTTTGGCAGTCAGGTATCAACACCATATATTTT.